The rows below give T cell receptor beta chains drawn from one sample of a study of identical twins. One entry per CDR3 protein results from TCRdb running MiXCR on the 5' RACE reads. This table holds roughly 630,000 distinct CDR3 sequences, 7% to 7.5% found once. In addition, the sample was reused for a study of yellow fever vaccine responses in identical twins.

The sample comprised PBMCs. The receptors derive from a woman younger than 30 in good health. Each CDR3 is given with its conserved first and last residue. D genes are given only for firm matches. Size is stated for part of the rows, as once, few or many counts, or as a class when the clone is expanded.

j_call: TRBJ2-7
clone_size: .
d_call: .
v_call: TRBV28
cdr3_nt: TGTGCCAGCAGTTTAAATCCCAATGTAGGAGTGTACGAGCAGTACTTC
cdr3_aa: CASSLNPNVGVYEQYF

j_call: TRBJ1-5
clone_size: .
d_call: .
v_call: TRBV6-5
cdr3_nt: TGTGCCAGCAGTTACTCGAATGGCCGCAATCAGCCCCAGCATTTT
cdr3_aa: CASSYSNGRNQPQHF

j_call: TRBJ2-5
clone_size: few
d_call: TRBD1
v_call: TRBV3-1
cdr3_nt: TGTGCCAGCAGCCAATCCGGGACAGGGGGCGCGGGAGGAGAGACCCAGTACTTC
cdr3_aa: CASSQSGTGGAGGETQYF

j_call: TRBJ1-3
clone_size: many
d_call: .
v_call: TRBV10-3
cdr3_nt: TGTGCCACCCAGGGAGGGGCCGGTACCATATATTTT
cdr3_aa: CATQGGAGTIYF

j_call: TRBJ1-1
clone_size: .
d_call: .
v_call: TRBV2
cdr3_nt: TGTGCCAGCAGTGAAGAACACTCGAACACTGAAGCTTTCTTT
cdr3_aa: CASSEEHSNTEAFF

j_call: TRBJ2-1
clone_size: few
d_call: TRBD2
v_call: TRBV3-1
cdr3_nt: TGTGCCAGCAGCCAAGTTCTAGCGGAAGCGGGCAATGAGCAGTTCTTC
cdr3_aa: CASSQVLAEAGNEQFF

j_call: TRBJ2-7
clone_size: few
d_call: TRBD1
v_call: TRBV2
cdr3_nt: TGTGCCAGCAGTGATCAGGGACAGGAATACGAGCAGTACTTC
cdr3_aa: CASSDQGQEYEQYF

j_call: TRBJ2-1
clone_size: few
d_call: TRBD2
v_call: TRBV6-4
cdr3_nt: TGTGCCAGCAGTCCCCGACCTCTCCAGCGGGAGGGCCCACTCTTTAGTTACAATGAGCAGTTCTTC
cdr3_aa: CASSPRPLQREGPLFSYNEQFF

j_call: TRBJ2-5
clone_size: .
d_call: TRBD1
v_call: TRBV7-7
cdr3_nt: TGTGCCAGCAGCAAGACGGGACAGTCAGGGACCCAGTACTTC
cdr3_aa: CASSKTGQSGTQYF

j_call: TRBJ2-1
clone_size: many
d_call: .
v_call: TRBV12-3/TRBV12-4
cdr3_nt: TGTGCCAGCAGTACTCTAGGGGGAGGCCCCTACAATGAGCAGTTCTTC
cdr3_aa: CASSTLGGGPYNEQFF

j_call: TRBJ1-5
clone_size: many
d_call: TRBD1
v_call: TRBV5-1
cdr3_nt: TGCGCCAGCAGCTCGAATTTTAACCGGGACAGAGACAATCAGCCCCAGCATTTT
cdr3_aa: CASSSNFNRDRDNQPQHF

j_call: TRBJ2-1
clone_size: many
d_call: .
v_call: TRBV15
cdr3_nt: TGTGCCACCAGCGTTCAGGGTGCGAGTAAGGCTGGCAATGAGCAGTTCTTC
cdr3_aa: CATSVQGASKAGNEQFF

j_call: TRBJ2-5
clone_size: few
d_call: TRBD2
v_call: TRBV7-2
cdr3_nt: TGTGCCAGCAGCCCAATTGAGACTAGCGGTAAAGAGACCCAGTACTTC
cdr3_aa: CASSPIETSGKETQYF

j_call: TRBJ1-2
clone_size: few
d_call: .
v_call: TRBV12-3/TRBV12-4
cdr3_nt: TGTGCCAGCAGTTTAGTAGGCGGAGTTACTTATGGCTACACCTTC
cdr3_aa: CASSLVGGVTYGYTF

j_call: TRBJ2-2
clone_size: few
d_call: TRBD2
v_call: TRBV3-1
cdr3_nt: TGTGCCAGCAGCCAAGGCGGGGGGGCCCCCGGGGAGCTGTTTTTT
cdr3_aa: CASSQGGGAPGELFF

j_call: TRBJ1-5
clone_size: .
d_call: .
v_call: TRBV7-4
cdr3_nt: TGTGCCAGCAGCTTATTGGAGGGGAAAAGCAATCAGCCCCAGCATTTT
cdr3_aa: CASSLLEGKSNQPQHF

j_call: TRBJ2-3
clone_size: many
d_call: .
v_call: TRBV10-3
cdr3_nt: TGTGCCACCCGACTAGAATACACAGATACGCAGTATTTT
cdr3_aa: CATRLEYTDTQYF

j_call: TRBJ1-2
clone_size: few
d_call: .
v_call: TRBV5-6
cdr3_nt: TGTGCCAGCAGCTTGGCGGCCAGCGAACCAAATGGCTACACCTTC
cdr3_aa: CASSLAASEPNGYTF

j_call: TRBJ2-1
clone_size: many
d_call: .
v_call: TRBV5-1
cdr3_nt: TGCGCCAGCAGCTTGGGAGGCGAGATCCCCTACAATGAGCAGTTCTTC
cdr3_aa: CASSLGGEIPYNEQFF

j_call: TRBJ1-1
clone_size: .
d_call: TRBD1
v_call: TRBV28
cdr3_nt: TGTGCCAGCTCCACAGGGGGCAATGAAGCTTTCTTT
cdr3_aa: CASSTGGNEAFF

j_call: TRBJ1-2
clone_size: many
d_call: TRBD1
v_call: TRBV12-3/TRBV12-4
cdr3_nt: TGCGCCAGCAGCTTGGGGACAGGAAACTATGGCTACACCTTC
cdr3_aa: CASSLGTGNYGYTF

j_call: TRBJ1-5
clone_size: .
d_call: TRBD1
v_call: TRBV6-1
cdr3_nt: TGTGCCACCGCCGCACAGGGGGATCAGCCCCAGCATTTT
cdr3_aa: CATAAQGDQPQHF

j_call: TRBJ2-2
clone_size: few
d_call: .
v_call: TRBV2
cdr3_nt: TGTGCCAGCAGTAAAGAGTTTTCCGGGGAGCTGTTTTTT
cdr3_aa: CASSKEFSGELFF

j_call: TRBJ2-5
clone_size: .
d_call: TRBD2
v_call: TRBV5-1
cdr3_nt: TGCGCCAGCAGCCTAGCGGGAGGGCTCAAGGAGACCCAGTACTTC
cdr3_aa: CASSLAGGLKETQYF

j_call: TRBJ2-3
clone_size: many
d_call: TRBD1
v_call: TRBV12-3/TRBV12-4
cdr3_nt: TGTGCCAGCACAATACGAAGGGGGCTCAGAGATACGCAGTATTTT
cdr3_aa: CASTIRRGLRDTQYF

j_call: TRBJ2-1
clone_size: many
d_call: .
v_call: TRBV5-1
cdr3_nt: TGCGCCAGCAGCTTGGTTGGGGGGCTATCCTACAATGAGCAGTTCTTC
cdr3_aa: CASSLVGGLSYNEQFF

j_call: TRBJ2-5
clone_size: .
d_call: .
v_call: TRBV5-1
cdr3_nt: TGCGCCAGCAGCTTGACAGGGATAAGTGGAGAGACCCAGTACTTC
cdr3_aa: CASSLTGISGETQYF

j_call: TRBJ2-1
clone_size: .
d_call: TRBD2
v_call: TRBV24-1
cdr3_nt: TGTGCCACCGAGACTAGCGGGGCAAACAATGAGCAGTTCTTC
cdr3_aa: CATETSGANNEQFF

j_call: TRBJ1-2
clone_size: many
d_call: .
v_call: TRBV12-3/TRBV12-4
cdr3_nt: TGTGCCAGCAGACCGGAGACTAACTATGGCTACACCTTC
cdr3_aa: CASRPETNYGYTF

j_call: TRBJ2-5
clone_size: few
d_call: .
v_call: TRBV12-3/TRBV12-4
cdr3_nt: TGTGCCAGCAGTGCTCAGGGGGGGGGAGAGACCCAGTACTTC
cdr3_aa: CASSAQGGGETQYF

j_call: TRBJ2-5
clone_size: few
d_call: .
v_call: TRBV9
cdr3_nt: TGTGCCAGCAGCGTTGATTTAGCGCATCAAGAGACCCAGTACTTC
cdr3_aa: CASSVDLAHQETQYF

j_call: TRBJ1-1
clone_size: many
d_call: .
v_call: TRBV6-1
cdr3_nt: TGTGCCAGCAGACAACAGGGCTATGGCACTGAAGCTTTCTTT
cdr3_aa: CASRQQGYGTEAFF

j_call: TRBJ1-1
clone_size: .
d_call: .
v_call: TRBV29-1
cdr3_nt: TGCAGCGTTGGGGTGGGGAGTCGAGCGGGTAGTACCACTGAAGCTTTCTTT
cdr3_aa: CSVGVGSRAGSTTEAFF

j_call: TRBJ1-2
clone_size: many
d_call: .
v_call: TRBV5-1
cdr3_nt: TGCGCCAGCAGTACAGCCGGCCCAGGCTACACCTTC
cdr3_aa: CASSTAGPGYTF

j_call: TRBJ1-6
clone_size: .
d_call: .
v_call: TRBV20-1
cdr3_nt: TGCAGTGCTAGAGATTCGGATTTGGGGAATTCACCCCTCCACTTT
cdr3_aa: CSARDSDLGNSPLHF

j_call: TRBJ1-5
clone_size: many
d_call: .
v_call: TRBV4-1
cdr3_nt: TGCGCCAGCAGCCAAGATTCGGACAGCAATCAGCCCCAGCATTTT
cdr3_aa: CASSQDSDSNQPQHF

j_call: TRBJ2-7
clone_size: many
d_call: .
v_call: TRBV7-2
cdr3_nt: TGTGCCAGCAGCCTAAACTACGAGCAGTACTTC
cdr3_aa: CASSLNYEQYF

j_call: TRBJ2-1
clone_size: many
d_call: .
v_call: TRBV6-2/TRBV6-3
cdr3_nt: TGTGCCAGCAGTTACCCGACAGCGAAAAACTACGATGAGCAGTTCTTC
cdr3_aa: CASSYPTAKNYDEQFF

j_call: TRBJ1-6
clone_size: many
d_call: .
v_call: TRBV5-1
cdr3_nt: TGCGCCAGCAGCTTGGAGCAGGGCCTAACGAGCTCCTATAATTCACCCCTCCACTTT
cdr3_aa: CASSLEQGLTSSYNSPLHF

j_call: TRBJ2-5
clone_size: .
d_call: .
v_call: TRBV12-3/TRBV12-4
cdr3_nt: TGTGCCAGCAGTTTCCAGGCTTTCCGAGGGGAGACCCAGTACTTC
cdr3_aa: CASSFQAFRGETQYF

j_call: TRBJ2-1
clone_size: .
d_call: TRBD2
v_call: TRBV28
cdr3_nt: TGTGCCAGCAGTACCTGGACTAGCGGGGGAGCCTTCTCCTACAATGAGCAGTTCTTC
cdr3_aa: CASSTWTSGGAFSYNEQFF